The 19 T cell receptor beta chains reported below all come from one sample, sequenced in a study of T cell responses to AZD1222 COVID-19 vaccine. Generated by immunoSEQ multiplex PCR, the TCRdb table keeps only in-frame clones and is missing some. Counted here are some 200,000 clones, about nine tenths occurring once; the ten biggest clones make up 0.99%. Sample: peripheral blood, taken on day 0 of AZD1222 vaccination. These receptors all stem from an adult in good health.

This chain uses TRBV14 with TRBJ2-1, with TRBD2 matching over 10 bases. The CDR3 length is 17 residues. With V trimmed by 2 bases and J by 4 bases, 8 bases remained unmatched. The germline gives CDR1 SGHDN, CDR2 FVKESK. In nucleotides, the CDR3 is TGTGCCAGCAGCCAATCAAAGACTAGCGGGCTATACAATGAGCAGTTCTTC. This sequence encodes CASSQSKTSGLYNEQFF.

The CDR3 DNA reads as TGTGCCAGCACCTCCGGGGGTGGAGGGACTGAAGCTTTCTTT. Translating gives CASTSGGGGTEAFF. J is TRBJ1-1 and V is TRBV7-3; weak D call: TRBD1 (5 bases). The V end lost 7 bases, the J end lost 5 bases, and 17 bases lay between the germline ends. The germline V gene encodes CDR1 SGHTA and CDR2 FQGTGA. CDR3 length: 14 amino acids.

The chain employs TRBV5-5 and TRBJ1-3, with 9 bases aligning to TRBD1. This CDR3 region has 16 residues. V lost 3 bases to trimming and J lost 1 base; unmatched junction nucleotides: 5. Germline CDR1 reads SGHKS; CDR2 reads YYEKEE (reference sequence). CDR3 sequence reads: CASSSPGQGSGNTIYF. The CDR3 DNA is TGTGCCAGCAGCTCCCCGGGACAGGGTTCTGGAAACACCATATATTTT.

The J gene is TRBJ1-5, the V gene TRBV18; 9 bases agree with TRBD1. Germline V gives CDR1 KGHSH, CDR2 LQKENI. With V trimmed by 3 bases and J by 0 bases, 6 bases remained unmatched. The CDR3 consists of 17 residues. CDR3 coding DNA: TGTGCCAGCTCACCTCAACCGGGACAGGGTAGCAATCAGCCCCAGCATTTT. As protein: CASSPQPGQGSNQPQHF. Full variable domain (outside the CDR3, taken from reference TRBV18 and TRBJ1-5): NAGVMQNPRHLVRRRGQEARLRCSPMKGHSHVYWYRQLPEEGLKFMVYLQKENIIDESGMPKERFSAEFPKEGPSILRIQQVVRGDSAAYFCASSPQPGQGSNQPQHFGDGTRLSIL.

V and J are TRBV6-6 and TRBJ1-2; tentatively, D is TRBD1 (5 bases). V lost 5 bases and J 4 bases, leaving 17 bases between the germline ends. The length of the CDR3 is 15 residues. Germline loops: CDR1 MNHNY, CDR2 SVGAGI (reference sequence). DNA for the CDR3: TGTGCCAGCAGTCACCCGACAGTTCCACGCTATGGCTACACCTTC. Its protein is CASSHPTVPRYGYTF.

This clone was counted ten times or more. J is TRBJ2-7 and V is TRBV29-1; no firm D call. The germline V gene encodes CDR1 SQVTM and CDR2 ANQGSEA. The CDR3 consists of 11 residues. The V and J ends lost 7 bases and 1 base respectively, with 8 bases between them. The CDR3 reads CSAEESYEQYF. CDR3 sequence (DNA): TGCAGCGCTGAGGAGTCCTACGAGCAGTACTTC.

This chain joins TRBV29-1 and TRBJ2-3; no definite D call. The germline gives CDR1 SQVTM, CDR2 ANQGSEA. The CDR3 runs to 14 residues. Deletions cut 7 bases from V and 0 bases from J, with 14 bases between. The CDR3 DNA is TGCAGCGCCCTCATGGTTTTTAGCACAGATACGCAGTATTTT. Protein product: CSALMVFSTDTQYF.

The genes are TRBV2 and TRBJ2-5; 10 bases agree with TRBD2. V shed 7 bases, J shed 5 bases, and the junction held 7 bases outside the gene matches. The germline CDR1 and CDR2 sequences are SNHLY and FYNNEI. The CDR3 has 14 residues. DNA of the CDR3: TGTGCCAGCAAAGCCGGGACTAGCGTGGAGACCCAGTACTTC. Its translation: CASKAGTSVETQYF.

This rearrangement joins TRBV5-1 to TRBJ2-7; 8 nucleotides align to TRBD1. Germline assignment: CDR1 SGHRS and CDR2 YFSETQ. V dropped 2 bases and J dropped 3; count of bases not matched to a gene: 4. The CDR3 has 14 amino acids. The DNA of the CDR3 is TGCGCCAGCAGCTTCGGGACAGGAGTCTACGAGCAGTACTTC. Translating gives CASSFGTGVYEQYF.

The chain combines TRBV27 with TRBJ1-2; TRBD1 might be the D (5 bases). Germline assignment: CDR1 MNHEY and CDR2 SMNVEV (reference sequence). The V gene lost 4 bases and the J gene lost 2 bases, with 17 bases spanning the gap. This CDR3 spans 16 amino acids. CDR3 nucleotide sequence: TGTGCCAGCAGTTCCAGTGCGGGGGTCGCGAACTATGGCTACACCTTC. This codes for CASSSSAGVANYGYTF.

The CDR3 nucleotides are TGTGCCACTAGAAACAGAGGAGCCTACGAGCAGTACTTC. Amino acid sequence: CATRNRGAYEQYF. This chain joins TRBV15 and TRBJ2-7; no clear D. The CDR3 loop spans 13 amino acids. The germline V gene encodes CDR1 LNHNV and CDR2 YYDKDF (reference sequence). The V and J ends lost 9 bases and 2 bases respectively, with 14 bases between them. The full variable domain, rest sourced from reference TRBV15 and TRBJ2-7, is DAMVIQNPRYQVTQFGKPVTLSCSQTLNHNVMYWYQQKSSQAPKLLFHYYDKDFNNEADTPDNFQSRRPNTSFCFLDIRSPGLGDTAMYLCATRNRGAYEQYFGPGTRLTVT.

This clone appeared once. This chain joins TRBV19 and TRBJ2-1; the match to TRBD2 covers 10 bases. CDR3 size: 15 residues. Germline V gene data show CDR1 as LNHDA and CDR2 as SQIVND (reference sequence). The V segment lost 6 bases and the J segment 4 bases; nucleotides outside the gene matches: 6. The CDR3 reads CASRTGTSVYNEQFF. The CDR3, as DNA: TGTGCCAGTAGGACCGGGACTAGCGTATACAATGAGCAGTTCTTC.

This rearrangement joins TRBV5-6 to TRBJ2-5, with a weak D call TRBD2 (5 bases). The CDR3 is made up of 15 amino acids. Germline V CDR1 and CDR2: SGHDT, YYEEEE. The V end lost 4 bases, the J end lost 0 bases, and 13 bases lay between the germline ends. The CDR3 sequence: CASSHASGDQETQYF. DNA of the CDR3: TGTGCCAGCAGCCACGCGTCCGGGGACCAAGAGACCCAGTACTTC.

The V and J genes are TRBV29-1 and TRBJ2-3; 9 nucleotides align to TRBD2. With V trimmed by 2 bases and J by 2 bases, 14 bases remained unmatched. Germline V lookup: CDR1 SQVTM, CDR2 ANQGSEA. This CDR3 is built from 18 residues. Here the CDR3 DNA reads TGCAGCGTTGAATTAATGGGGGGAGCGGGAGGTCCCACAGATACGCAGTATTTT. Translation gives CSVELMGGAGGPTDTQYF.

The chain uses TRBV4-1 and TRBJ2-1; 12 bases align to TRBD2. After removal of 1 base from V and 12 bases from J, the junction contained 7 bases not matched to a gene. The CDR3 extends over 15 amino acids. Germline lookup yields CDR1 MGHRA and CDR2 YSYEKL. The CDR3: CASSQGLAGVLGQFF. The CDR3, as DNA: TGCGCCAGCAGCCAAGGACTAGCGGGAGTTCTTGGGCAGTTCTTC.

This chain joins TRBV28 and TRBJ2-2; TRBD1 might be the D (6 bases). The CDR3 is 12 residues long. Germline CDR1 and CDR2: MDHEN and SYDVKM. Deletions cut 7 bases from V and 6 bases from J, with 9 bases between. The chain's CDR3 is CASNTGPGELFF. The CDR3 region has the DNA TGTGCCAGCAACACAGGGCCCGGGGAGCTGTTTTTT.

The chain carries TRBV11-2 and TRBJ1-1; D unresolved. The CDR3 length is 12 residues. V was shortened by 5 bases and J by 5 bases, with 9 bases between the two germline ends. The germline CDR1 and CDR2 sequences are SGHAT and FQNNGV. The CDR3 sequence is CASSQGWTEAFF. The CDR3 nucleotides read TGTGCCAGCAGCCAAGGGTGGACTGAAGCTTTCTTT.

CDR3 coding DNA: TGTGCCAGCAGCACCCGTTTACAGACAGGAATTAACACTGAAGCTTTCTTT. The encoded protein is CASSTRLQTGINTEAFF. The V and J genes are TRBV21-1 and TRBJ1-1; the tabulated D call, TRBD1, remains unverified against the DNA. TRBV21-1 is listed as a pseudogene. The CDR3 contains 17 residues.

The CDR3 spells CASSASYRVGNTEAFF. Here the CDR3 DNA reads TGTGCCAGCAGCGCGTCATACAGGGTGGGGAACACTGAAGCTTTCTTT. The gene calls are TRBV9 and TRBJ1-1; D might be TRBD1 (6 bases). The CDR3 is made up of 16 amino acids. V was clipped by 3 bases and J by 1 base, with 16 bases between them. Per the germline V gene, CDR1 is SGDLS and CDR2 is YYNGEE. The variable domain in full, completed from reference TRBV9 and TRBJ1-1, reads DSGVTQTPKHLITATGQRVTLRCSPRSGDLSVYWYQQSLDQGLQFLIQYYNGEERAKGNILERFSAQQFPDLHSELNLSSLELGDSALYFCASSASYRVGNTEAFFGQGTRLTVV.